This TCR beta chain emerged from a study of tumor-infiltrating lymphocytes in primary liver carcinoma. Germline V gene sequence: CDR1 LGHNA, CDR2 YSLEER. The CDR3 is 15 residues long. A note on this clonotype: One junction end disagrees with the germline gene, perhaps due to a read error.

TCR beta cDNA was reverse-transcribed from approximately 0.45 ug of total RNA. The reaction used a constant-region primer and ProtoScript II reverse transcriptase. Researchers made the TCR beta libraries by running three nested multiplex PCR rounds with slightly modified ARM-PCR. TRBV1-TRBV30 forward primers paired with a C-beta reverse primer were used in the first two PCR rounds, which ran approximately 10 cycles each. TCRdb reanalysed the multiplex PCR reads using MiXCR and keeps one entry per CDR3 protein. The sample consists of some 21,000 distinct CDR3 sequences, approximately 79% of them appearing once. Investigators took RNA and DNA out together from approximately 22-30 mg of unsorted bulk tissue.

V is TRBV4-3 and J is TRBJ2-7; D gene ambiguous. The sequencing sample was made of liver tumor tissue from sampling region 1. The subset denotes: tumor region T1, superior pole. This sequence originates from a woman aged 25 to 39 with primary liver carcinoma and hepatitis B virus infection. CDR3 region: CASSQLLNTSHEQYF. CDR3 bases: TGCGCCAGCAGCCAGCTCCTGAACACCTCCCACGAGCAGTACTTC.